The present entry profiles one T cell receptor beta chain with its context. This sample is drawn from a study of cytomegalovirus exposure and HLA in healthy donors. This CDR3 is built from 15 residues. V was shortened by 0 bases and J by 5 bases, with 8 bases between the two germline ends. Germline CDR1 is SGHNT and CDR2 is YENEEA. PCR involved 60 Vbeta and 13 Jbeta primers. Produced via immunoSEQ multiplex PCR; TCRdb's table is partial and in-frame only. In all, the sample yields 50,000 or so clones. The receptor was derived from a woman aged 60-70 years in good health and CMV-seropositive. The specimen was PBMCs. The V gene is TRBV11-3, the J gene TRBJ1-6; D might be TRBD1 (6 bases). The CDR3 bases are TGTGCCAGCAGCTTAGAGGACAGAAATAATTCACCCCTCCACTTT. Protein: CASSLEDRNNSPLHF.